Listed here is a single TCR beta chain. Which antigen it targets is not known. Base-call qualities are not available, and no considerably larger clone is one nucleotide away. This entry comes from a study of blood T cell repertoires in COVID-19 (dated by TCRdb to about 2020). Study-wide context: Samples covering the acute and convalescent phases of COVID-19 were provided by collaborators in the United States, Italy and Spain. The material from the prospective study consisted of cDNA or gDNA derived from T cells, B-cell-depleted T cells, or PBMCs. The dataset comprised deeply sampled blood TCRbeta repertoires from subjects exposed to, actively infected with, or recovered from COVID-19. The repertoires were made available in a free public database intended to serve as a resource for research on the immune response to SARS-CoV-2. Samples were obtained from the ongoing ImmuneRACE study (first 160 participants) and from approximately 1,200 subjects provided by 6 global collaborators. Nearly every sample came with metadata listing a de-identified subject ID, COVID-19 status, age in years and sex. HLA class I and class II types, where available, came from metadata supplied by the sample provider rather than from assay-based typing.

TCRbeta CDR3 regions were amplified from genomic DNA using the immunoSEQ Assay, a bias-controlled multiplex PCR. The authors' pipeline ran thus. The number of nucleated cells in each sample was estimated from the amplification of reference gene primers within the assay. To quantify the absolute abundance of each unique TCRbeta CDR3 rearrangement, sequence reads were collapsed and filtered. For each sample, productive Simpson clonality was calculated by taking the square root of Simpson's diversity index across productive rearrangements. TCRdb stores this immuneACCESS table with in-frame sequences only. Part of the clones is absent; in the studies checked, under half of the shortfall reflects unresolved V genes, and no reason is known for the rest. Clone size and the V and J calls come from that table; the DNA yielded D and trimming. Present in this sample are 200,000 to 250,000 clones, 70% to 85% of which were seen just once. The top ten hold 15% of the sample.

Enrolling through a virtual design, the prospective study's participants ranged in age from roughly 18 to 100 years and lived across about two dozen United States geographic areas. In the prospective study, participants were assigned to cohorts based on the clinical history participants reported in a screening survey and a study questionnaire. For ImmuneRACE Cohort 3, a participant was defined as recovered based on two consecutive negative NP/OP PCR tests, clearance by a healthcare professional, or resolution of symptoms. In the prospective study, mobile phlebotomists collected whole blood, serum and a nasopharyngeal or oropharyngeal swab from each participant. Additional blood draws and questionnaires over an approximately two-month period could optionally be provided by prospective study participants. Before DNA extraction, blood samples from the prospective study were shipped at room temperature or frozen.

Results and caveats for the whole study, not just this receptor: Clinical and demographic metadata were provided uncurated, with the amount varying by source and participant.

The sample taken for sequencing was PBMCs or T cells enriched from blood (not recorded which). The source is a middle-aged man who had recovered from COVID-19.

The CDR3 protein: CASSLALNTEAFF. Here is the DNA: TGTGCCAGCAGCTTAGCCTTGAACACTGAAGCTTTCTTT. The V gene is TRBV13 and the J gene is TRBJ1-1, with the D gene call left open. Including cysteine and phenylalanine, the CDR3 has 13 amino acids. This entry keeps only the CDR3 DNA: 39 bases, framed from base 1. CDR1 and CDR2 are read off the germline V gene (reference sequence) as PRHDT and FYEKMQ. Between the V and J ends, shortened by 1 base and 0 bases respectively, the junction contains 3 bases.